The source of this T cell receptor beta chain is a study of blood T cell repertoires in COVID-19. Overall study context: Italy, Spain and the United States were the sources of the convalescent and acute COVID-19 samples. T cells, B-cell-depleted T cells, or PBMCs provided the cDNA or gDNA that served as material.

This clone was seen only a few times. Authors' analysis steps: Quantification of nucleated cells was approximated via reference gene primer amplification. The assay was immunoSEQ multiplex PCR, and TCRdb's table has in-frame clones only and misses some. That table furnishes V, J and clone size, whereas the DNA furnished D and trimming. Among about 99,000 clones listed, 86% were seen once. CDR1 is LGHNT, CDR2 FRNRAP, per germline. There are 17 residues in the CDR3. V trimming: 2 bases; J trimming: 3 bases; junction bases outside the gene matches: 8. The TCR was taken from a woman aged 55-70 years in a cohort sampled during active or convalescent COVID-19. The chain carries TRBV12-5 and TRBJ2-2, with 8 bases fitting TRBD1. Input material: peripheral blood. The CDR3: CASGLRAWGQDTGELFF. CDR3 bases: TGTGCTAGTGGTTTGAGGGCCTGGGGACAGGACACCGGGGAGCTGTTTTTT.